The present T cell receptor beta chain was sequenced within a study of metastatic and nonmetastatic thyroid tumors. About the study: Malignant thyroid and benign thyroid patients provided blood and tumor or nodule tissue whose repertoires were compared.

CDR1 is DFQATT and CDR2 is SNEGSKA in the germline V gene (reference sequence). Trimming cost V 6 bases and J 7 bases, with 10 bases left between them. The CDR3 runs to 11 residues. Thyroid surgery was preceded by no treatment in any patient. Study-wide points: Compared with benign nodules, malignant thyroid tumors were reported to have significantly higher TCR beta diversity in both blood and tumor.

Under the authors' procedure: A distant-metastasis classifier for papillary thyroid cancer was built using CDR3 differences across clinicopathological groups. TCRdb re-called clones via MiXCR from the PCR reads. The V and J calls, along with clone size, are taken from TCRdb and not from the paper's own processing. The sample lists 30,000 to 45,000 clones; around 20% were seen once. There are many counts of this clone. Antigen specificity is unknown. V is TRBV20-1 and J is TRBJ2-1; D remains ambiguous. The source material was blood. The TCR was taken from a female donor with papillary thyroid cancer or a benign thyroid nodule (not recorded which). Some clones in this sample may be carry-over from other donors' samples. CDR3 sequence reads: CSANGWNEQFF. For the CDR3, the DNA is TGCAGTGCCAATGGTTGGAATGAGCAGTTCTTC.